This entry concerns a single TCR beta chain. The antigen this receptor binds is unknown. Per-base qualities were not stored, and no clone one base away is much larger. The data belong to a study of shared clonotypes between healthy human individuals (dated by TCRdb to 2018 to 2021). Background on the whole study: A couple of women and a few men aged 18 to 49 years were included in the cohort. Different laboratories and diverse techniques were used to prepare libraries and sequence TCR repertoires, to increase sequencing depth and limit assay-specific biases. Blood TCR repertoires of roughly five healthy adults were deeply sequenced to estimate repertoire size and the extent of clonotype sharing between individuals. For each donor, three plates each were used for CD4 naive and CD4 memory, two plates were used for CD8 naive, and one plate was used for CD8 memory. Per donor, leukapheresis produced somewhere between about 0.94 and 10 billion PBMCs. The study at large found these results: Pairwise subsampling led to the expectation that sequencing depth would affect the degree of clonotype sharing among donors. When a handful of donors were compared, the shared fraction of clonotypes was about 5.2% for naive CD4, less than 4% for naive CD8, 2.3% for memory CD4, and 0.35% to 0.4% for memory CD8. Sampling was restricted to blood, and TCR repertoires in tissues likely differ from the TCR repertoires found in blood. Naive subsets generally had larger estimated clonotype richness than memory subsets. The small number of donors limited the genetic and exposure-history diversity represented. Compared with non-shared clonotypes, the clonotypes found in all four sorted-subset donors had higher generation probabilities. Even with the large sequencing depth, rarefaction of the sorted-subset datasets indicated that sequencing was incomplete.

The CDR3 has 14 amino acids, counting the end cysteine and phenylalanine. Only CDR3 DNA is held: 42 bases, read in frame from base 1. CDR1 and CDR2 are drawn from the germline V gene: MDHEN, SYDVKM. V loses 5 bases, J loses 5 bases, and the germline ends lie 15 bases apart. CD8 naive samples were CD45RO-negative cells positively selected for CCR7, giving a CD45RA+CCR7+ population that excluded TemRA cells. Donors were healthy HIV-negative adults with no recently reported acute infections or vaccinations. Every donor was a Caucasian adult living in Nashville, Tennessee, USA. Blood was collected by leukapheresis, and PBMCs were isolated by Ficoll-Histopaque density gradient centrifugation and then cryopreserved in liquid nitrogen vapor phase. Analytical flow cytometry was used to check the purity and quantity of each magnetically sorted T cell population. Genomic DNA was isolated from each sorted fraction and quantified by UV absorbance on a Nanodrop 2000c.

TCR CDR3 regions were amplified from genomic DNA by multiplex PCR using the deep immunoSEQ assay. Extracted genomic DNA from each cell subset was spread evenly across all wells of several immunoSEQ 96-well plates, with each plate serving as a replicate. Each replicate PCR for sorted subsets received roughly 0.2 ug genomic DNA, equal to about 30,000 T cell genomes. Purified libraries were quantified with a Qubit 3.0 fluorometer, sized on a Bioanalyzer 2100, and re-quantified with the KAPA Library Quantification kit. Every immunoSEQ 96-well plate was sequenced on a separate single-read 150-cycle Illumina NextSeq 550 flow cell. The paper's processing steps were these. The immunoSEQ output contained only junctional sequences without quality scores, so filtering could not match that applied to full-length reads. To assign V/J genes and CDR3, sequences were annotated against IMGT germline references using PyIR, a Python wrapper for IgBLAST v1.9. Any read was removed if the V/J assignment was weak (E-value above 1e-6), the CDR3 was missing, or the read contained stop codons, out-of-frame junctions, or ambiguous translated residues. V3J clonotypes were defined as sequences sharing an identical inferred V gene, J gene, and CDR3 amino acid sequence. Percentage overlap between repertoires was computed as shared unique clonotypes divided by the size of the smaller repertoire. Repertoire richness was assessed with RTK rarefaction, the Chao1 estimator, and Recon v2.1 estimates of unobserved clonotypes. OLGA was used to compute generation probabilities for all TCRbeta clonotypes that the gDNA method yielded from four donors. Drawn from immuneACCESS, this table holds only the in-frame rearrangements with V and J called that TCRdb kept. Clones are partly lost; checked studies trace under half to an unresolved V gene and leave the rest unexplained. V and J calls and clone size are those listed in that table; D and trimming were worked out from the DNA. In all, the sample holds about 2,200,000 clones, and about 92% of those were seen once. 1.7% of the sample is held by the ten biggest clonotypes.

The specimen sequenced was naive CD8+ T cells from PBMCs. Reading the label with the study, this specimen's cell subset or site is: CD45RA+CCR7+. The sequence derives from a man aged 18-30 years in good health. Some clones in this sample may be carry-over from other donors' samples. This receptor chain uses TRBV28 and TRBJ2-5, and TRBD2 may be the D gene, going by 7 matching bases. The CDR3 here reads CASSQFRGGETQYF. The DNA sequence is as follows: TGTGCCAGCAGTCAATTCAGGGGAGGGGAGACCCAGTACTTC.